In its sample, the clone carrying this TCR beta chain was seen once. Its antigen is undetermined. The data derive from a study of STAT3 mutations in large granular lymphocyte leukemia. Study-level results: In T-cell large granular lymphocyte leukemia, about half of patients showed multiple immunodominant subclonotypes. TCR clonotype switching after therapy occurred in about 35% of the 18 patients.

Germline V gives CDR1 SGHTA, CDR2 FQGNSA. The CDR3 runs to 16 residues. V was clipped by 3 bases and J by 1 base; unmatched bases: 1. TCRbeta libraries averaged about 40,773 productive templates per sample. Sequencing was performed with immunoSEQ multiplex PCR; in TCRdb, only in-frame clones are kept and a portion is missing. The repertoire holds about 9,000 clones, with roughly 90% as singletons. Sequenced: peripheral blood mononuclear cells. This TCR came from an elderly man with T-cell large granular lymphocyte leukemia. Some clones in this sample may be carry-over from other donors' samples. The chain joins TRBV7-2 to TRBJ2-3, with 13 positions matching TRBD2. In DNA form, the CDR3 reads TGTGCCAGCAGCTTCGGGACTAGCGGGGGCACAGATACGCAGTATTTT. Translated, it gives CASSFGTSGGTDTQYF.